This TCR beta chain emerged from a study of identical twins. General study points: For monozygotic twins, models underestimated out-of-frame TCR alpha sharing.

Note on this clonotype: Its antigen is as yet unknown.

A single record per CDR3 protein comes from TCRdb applying MiXCR to the 5' RACE reads. The sample includes approximately 230,000 distinct CDR3 sequences, around 15% of them seen just once. The CDR3 length is 15 residues. The germline V gene encodes CDR1 SGHTA and CDR2 FQGNSA. Between the trimmed V and J ends, which lost 10 bases and 5 bases, there was a span of 22 bases. Sequenced input: memory (CD45RO+) T cells sorted from blood. The TCR was taken from a woman younger than 30 in good health. The chain employs TRBV7-2 and TRBJ2-3, with D tentatively TRBD2 (5 bases). This chain's CDR3 is CAIGPGRGSGDTQYF. The CDR3 DNA follows: TGTGCCATCGGCCCCGGACGGGGTTCGGGAGATACGCAGTATTTT.